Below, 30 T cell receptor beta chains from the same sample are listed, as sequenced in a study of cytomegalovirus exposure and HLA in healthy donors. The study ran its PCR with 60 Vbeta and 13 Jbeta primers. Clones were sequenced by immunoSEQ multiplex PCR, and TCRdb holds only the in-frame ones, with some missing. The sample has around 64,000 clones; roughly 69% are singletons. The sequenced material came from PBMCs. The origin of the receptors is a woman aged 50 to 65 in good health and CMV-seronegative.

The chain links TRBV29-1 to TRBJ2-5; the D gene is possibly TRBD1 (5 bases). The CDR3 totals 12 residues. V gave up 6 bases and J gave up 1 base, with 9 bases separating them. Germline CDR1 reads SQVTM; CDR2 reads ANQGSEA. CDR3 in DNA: TGCAGCGTCCGACAGTTCCAAGAGACCCAGTACTTC. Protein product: CSVRQFQETQYF.

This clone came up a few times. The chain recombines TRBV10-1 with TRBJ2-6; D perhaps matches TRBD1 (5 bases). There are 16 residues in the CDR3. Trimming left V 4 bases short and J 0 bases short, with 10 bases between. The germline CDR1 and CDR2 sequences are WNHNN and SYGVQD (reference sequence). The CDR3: CASSGRTPSGANVLTF. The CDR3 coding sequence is TGCGCCAGCAGTGGGCGGACACCCTCTGGGGCCAACGTCCTGACTTTC.

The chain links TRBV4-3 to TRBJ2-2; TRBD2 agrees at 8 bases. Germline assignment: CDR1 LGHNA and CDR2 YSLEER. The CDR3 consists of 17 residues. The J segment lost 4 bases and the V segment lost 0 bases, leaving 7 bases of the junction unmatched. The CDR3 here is CASSQEQAGVVTGELFF. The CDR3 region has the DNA TGCGCCAGCAGCCAAGAACAAGCGGGAGTGGTCACCGGGGAGCTGTTTTTT.

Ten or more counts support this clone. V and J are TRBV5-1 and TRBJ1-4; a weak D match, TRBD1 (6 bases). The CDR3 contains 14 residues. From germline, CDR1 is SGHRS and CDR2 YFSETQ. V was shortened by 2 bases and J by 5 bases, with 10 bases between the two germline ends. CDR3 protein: CASSFQDSNEKLFF. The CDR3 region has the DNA TGCGCCAGCAGCTTCCAGGACAGCAATGAAAAACTGTTTTTT. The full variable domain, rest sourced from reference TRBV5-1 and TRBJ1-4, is KAGVTQTPRYLIKTRGQQVTLSCSPISGHRSVSWYQQTPGQGLQFLFEYFSETQRNKGNFPGRFSGRQFSNSRSEMNVSTLELGDSALYLCASSFQDSNEKLFFGSGTQLSVL.

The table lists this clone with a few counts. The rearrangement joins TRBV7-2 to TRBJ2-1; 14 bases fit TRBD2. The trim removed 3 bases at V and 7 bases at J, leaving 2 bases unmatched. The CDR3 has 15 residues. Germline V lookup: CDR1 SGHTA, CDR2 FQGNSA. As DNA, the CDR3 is TGTGCCAGCAGCTTGCGACTAGCGGGGGGGAATGAGCAGTTCTTC. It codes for CASSLRLAGGNEQFF.

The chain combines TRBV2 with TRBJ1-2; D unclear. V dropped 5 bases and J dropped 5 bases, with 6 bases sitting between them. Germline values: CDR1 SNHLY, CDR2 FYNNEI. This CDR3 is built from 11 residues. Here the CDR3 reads CASSPIYGYTF. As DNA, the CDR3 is TGTGCCAGCAGTCCTATATATGGCTACACCTTC.

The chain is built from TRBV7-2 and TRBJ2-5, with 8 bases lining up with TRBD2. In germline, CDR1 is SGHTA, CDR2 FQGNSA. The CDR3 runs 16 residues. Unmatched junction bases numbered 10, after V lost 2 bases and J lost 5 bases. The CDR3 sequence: CASSLSRVAGRETQYF. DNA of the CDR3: TGTGCCAGCAGCTTATCTCGAGTAGCGGGACGGGAGACCCAGTACTTC.

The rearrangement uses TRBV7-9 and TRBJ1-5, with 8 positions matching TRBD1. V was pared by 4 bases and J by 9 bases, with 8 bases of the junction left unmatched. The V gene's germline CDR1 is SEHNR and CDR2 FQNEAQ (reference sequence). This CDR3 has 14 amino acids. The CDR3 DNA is TGTGCCAGCAGCTATCAGGGGGCCCCCACGCCCCAGCATTTT. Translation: CASSYQGAPTPQHF.

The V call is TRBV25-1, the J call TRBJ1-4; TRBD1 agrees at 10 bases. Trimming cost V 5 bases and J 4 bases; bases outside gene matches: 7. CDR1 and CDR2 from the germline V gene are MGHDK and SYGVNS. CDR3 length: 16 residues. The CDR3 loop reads CASSLTGGASNEKLFF. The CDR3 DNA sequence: TGTGCCAGCAGTTTGACAGGGGGCGCCAGTAATGAAAAACTGTTTTTT.

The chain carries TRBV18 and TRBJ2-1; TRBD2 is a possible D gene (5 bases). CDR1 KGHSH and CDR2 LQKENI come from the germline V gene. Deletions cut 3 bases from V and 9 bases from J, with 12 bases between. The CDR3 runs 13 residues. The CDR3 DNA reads TGTGCCAGCTCACCGATTAGCGATGCTGAGCAGTTCTTC. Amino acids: CASSPISDAEQFF.

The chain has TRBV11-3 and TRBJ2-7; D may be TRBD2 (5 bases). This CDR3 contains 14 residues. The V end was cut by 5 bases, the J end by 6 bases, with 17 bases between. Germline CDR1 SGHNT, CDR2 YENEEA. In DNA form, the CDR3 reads TGTGCCAGCAGCGCGACCCAGTCGGCGGGCGAGCAGTACTTC. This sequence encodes CASSATQSAGEQYF.

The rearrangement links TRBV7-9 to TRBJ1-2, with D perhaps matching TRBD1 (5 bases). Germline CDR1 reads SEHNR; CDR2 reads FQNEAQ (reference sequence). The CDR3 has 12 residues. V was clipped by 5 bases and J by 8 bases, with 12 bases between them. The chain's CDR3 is CASSRDLRGYTF. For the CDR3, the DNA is TGTGCCAGCAGCCGGGACTTAAGAGGCTACACCTTC.

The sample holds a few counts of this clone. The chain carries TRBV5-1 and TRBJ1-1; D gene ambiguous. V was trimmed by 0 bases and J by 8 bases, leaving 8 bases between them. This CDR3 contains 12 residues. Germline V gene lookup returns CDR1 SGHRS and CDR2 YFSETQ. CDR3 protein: CASSLVGPEAFF. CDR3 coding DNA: TGCGCCAGCAGCTTGGTGGGCCCGGAAGCTTTCTTT. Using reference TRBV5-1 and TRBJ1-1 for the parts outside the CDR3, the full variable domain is KAGVTQTPRYLIKTRGQQVTLSCSPISGHRSVSWYQQTPGQGLQFLFEYFSETQRNKGNFPGRFSGRQFSNSRSEMNVSTLELGDSALYLCASSLVGPEAFFGQGTRLTVV.

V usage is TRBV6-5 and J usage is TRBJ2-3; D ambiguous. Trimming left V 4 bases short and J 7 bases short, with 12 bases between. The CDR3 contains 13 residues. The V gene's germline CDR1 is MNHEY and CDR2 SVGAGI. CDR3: CASSSLLGYTQYF. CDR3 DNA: TGTGCCAGCAGTTCCTTACTCGGGTATACGCAGTATTTT.

The CDR3 reads CASSLVGGNYNEQFF. CDR3 sequence (DNA): TGTGCCAGCAGCTTGGTAGGCGGGAATTACAATGAGCAGTTCTTC. V and J are TRBV5-4 and TRBJ2-1; TRBD2 is a possible D gene (6 bases). Germline-derived CDR1 and CDR2 are SGHNT and YYREEE (reference sequence). V lost 0 bases to trimming and J lost 4 bases, with 11 bases between them. This CDR3 has 15 amino acids.

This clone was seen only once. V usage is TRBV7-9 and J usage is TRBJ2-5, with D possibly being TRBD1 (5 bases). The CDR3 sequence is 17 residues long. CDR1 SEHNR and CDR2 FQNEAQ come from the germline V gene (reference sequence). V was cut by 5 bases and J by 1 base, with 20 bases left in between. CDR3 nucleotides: TGTGCCAGCAGCCCGACCGACAGACCGGGCTTCCAAGAGACCCAGTACTTC. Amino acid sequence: CASSPTDRPGFQETQYF.

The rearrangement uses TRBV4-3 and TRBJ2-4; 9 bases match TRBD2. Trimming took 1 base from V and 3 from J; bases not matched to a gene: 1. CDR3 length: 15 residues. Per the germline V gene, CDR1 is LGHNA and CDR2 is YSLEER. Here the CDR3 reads CASSQARGGKNIQYF. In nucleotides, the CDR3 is TGCGCCAGCAGCCAAGCGCGGGGGGGCAAAAACATTCAGTACTTC.

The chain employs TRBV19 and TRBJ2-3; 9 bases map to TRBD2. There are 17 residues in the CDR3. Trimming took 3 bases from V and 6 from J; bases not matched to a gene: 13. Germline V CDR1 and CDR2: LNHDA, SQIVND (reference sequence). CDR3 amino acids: CASSISSGSGSFDTQYF. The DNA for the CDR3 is TGTGCCAGTAGTATTTCTTCGGGTAGCGGGAGTTTCGATACGCAGTATTTT.

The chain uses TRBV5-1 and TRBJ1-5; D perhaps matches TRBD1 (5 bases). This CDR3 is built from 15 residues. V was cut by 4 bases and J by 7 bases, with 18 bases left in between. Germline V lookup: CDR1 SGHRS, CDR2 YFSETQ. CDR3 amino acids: CASSPTGRDEQPQHF. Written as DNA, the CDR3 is TGCGCCAGCAGCCCGACGGGCAGGGATGAGCAGCCCCAGCATTTT.

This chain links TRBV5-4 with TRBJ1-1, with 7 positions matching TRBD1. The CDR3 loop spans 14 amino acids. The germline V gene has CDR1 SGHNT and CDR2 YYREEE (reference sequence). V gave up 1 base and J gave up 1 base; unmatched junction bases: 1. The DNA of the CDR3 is TGTGCCAGCAGCTTGAGACAGGGGAACACTGAAGCTTTCTTT. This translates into CASSLRQGNTEAFF.

The DNA of the CDR3 is TGTGCCAGCGGCGGGGGCCTGAACACTGAAGCTTTCTTT. Its protein is CASGGGLNTEAFF. The chain couples TRBV9 to TRBJ1-1; D might be TRBD1 (6 bases). This CDR3 has 13 residues. Trimming left V 7 bases short and J 0 bases short, with 10 bases between. Germline assignment: CDR1 SGDLS and CDR2 YYNGEE.

The CDR3 loop is CASSLAQGEDGYTF. The CDR3 DNA is TGTGCCAGCAGCTTAGCACAGGGTGAGGATGGCTACACCTTC. The V call is TRBV7-6, the J call TRBJ1-2, with a possible D match to TRBD1 (6 bases). Trimming cost V 0 bases and J 6 bases, with 11 bases left between them. The CDR3 has 14 residues. The germline V gene has CDR1 SGHVS and CDR2 FNYEAQ.

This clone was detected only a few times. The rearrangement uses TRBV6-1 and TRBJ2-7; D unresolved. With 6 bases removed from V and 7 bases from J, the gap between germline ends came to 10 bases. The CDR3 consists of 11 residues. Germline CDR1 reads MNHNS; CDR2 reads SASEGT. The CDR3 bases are TGTGCCAGCAGCCACCTAGTGGAGCAGTACTTC. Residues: CASSHLVEQYF.

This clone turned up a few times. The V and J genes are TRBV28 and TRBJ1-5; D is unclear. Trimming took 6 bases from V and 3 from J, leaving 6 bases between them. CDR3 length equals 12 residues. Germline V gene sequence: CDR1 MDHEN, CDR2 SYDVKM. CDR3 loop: CASRNNNQPQHF. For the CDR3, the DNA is TGTGCCAGCAGGAACAACAATCAGCCCCAGCATTTT.

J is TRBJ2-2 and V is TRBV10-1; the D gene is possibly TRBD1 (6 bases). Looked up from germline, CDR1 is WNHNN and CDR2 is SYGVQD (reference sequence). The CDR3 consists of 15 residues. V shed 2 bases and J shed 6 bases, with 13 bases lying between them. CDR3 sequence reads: CASSETTGSAGELFF. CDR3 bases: TGCGCCAGCAGTGAGACGACAGGCTCAGCCGGGGAGCTGTTTTTT.

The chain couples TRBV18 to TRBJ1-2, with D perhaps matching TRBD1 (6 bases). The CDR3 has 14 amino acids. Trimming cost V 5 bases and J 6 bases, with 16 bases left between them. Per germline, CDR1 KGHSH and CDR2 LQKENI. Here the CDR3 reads CASSTRSGANGYTF. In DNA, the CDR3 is TGTGCCAGCTCAACCAGATCAGGGGCTAATGGCTACACCTTC.

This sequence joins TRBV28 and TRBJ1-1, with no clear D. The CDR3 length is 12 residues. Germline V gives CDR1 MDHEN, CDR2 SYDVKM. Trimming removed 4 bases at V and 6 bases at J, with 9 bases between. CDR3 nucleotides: TGTGCCAGCAGTTCCCCCCCGTCTGAAGCTTTCTTT. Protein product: CASSSPPSEAFF.

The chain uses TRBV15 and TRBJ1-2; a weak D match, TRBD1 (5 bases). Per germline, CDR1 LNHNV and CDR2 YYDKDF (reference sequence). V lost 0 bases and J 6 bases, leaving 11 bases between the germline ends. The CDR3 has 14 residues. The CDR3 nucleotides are TGTGCCACCAGCAGAGATCTCCGGGGGGATGGCTACACCTTC. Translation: CATSRDLRGDGYTF.

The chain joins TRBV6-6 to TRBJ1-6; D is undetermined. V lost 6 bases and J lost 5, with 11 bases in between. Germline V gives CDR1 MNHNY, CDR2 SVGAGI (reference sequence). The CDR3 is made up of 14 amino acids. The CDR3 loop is CASSPGLNNSPLHF. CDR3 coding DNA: TGTGCCAGCAGCCCCGGACTCAATAATTCACCCCTCCACTTT.

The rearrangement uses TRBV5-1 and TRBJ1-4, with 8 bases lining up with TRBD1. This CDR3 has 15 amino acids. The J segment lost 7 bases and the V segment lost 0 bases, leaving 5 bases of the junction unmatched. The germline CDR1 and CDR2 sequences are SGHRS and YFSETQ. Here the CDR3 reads CASSLAGQGPEKLFF. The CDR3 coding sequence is TGCGCCAGCAGCTTGGCCGGACAGGGCCCTGAAAAACTGTTTTTT.